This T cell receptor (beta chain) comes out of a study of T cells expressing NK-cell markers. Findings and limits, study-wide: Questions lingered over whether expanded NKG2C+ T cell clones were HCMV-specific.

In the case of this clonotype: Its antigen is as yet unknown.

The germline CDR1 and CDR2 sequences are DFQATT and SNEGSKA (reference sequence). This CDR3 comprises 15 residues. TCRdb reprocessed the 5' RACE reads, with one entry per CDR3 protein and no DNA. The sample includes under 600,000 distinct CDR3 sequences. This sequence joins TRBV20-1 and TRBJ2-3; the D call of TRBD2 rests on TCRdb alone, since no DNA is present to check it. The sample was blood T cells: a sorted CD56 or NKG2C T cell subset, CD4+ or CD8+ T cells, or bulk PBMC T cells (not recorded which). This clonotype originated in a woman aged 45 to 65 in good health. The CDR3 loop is CSAQVRGRGTDTQYF.